This section outlines one TCR beta chain sequence together with its context. The source of the sample is a study of control samples from healthy donors and cancer patients. The CDR3 length is 12 residues. V was cut by 3 bases and J by 2 bases, with 4 bases left in between. Germline V lookup: CDR1 SEHNR, CDR2 FQNEAQ (reference sequence). TCRdb keeps only in-frame clones here, not all; method: immunoSEQ multiplex PCR. The repertoire holds over 200,000 clones, with approximately 80% as singletons. This clonotype originated in a woman aged 55-69 years with lung cancer. The gene calls are TRBV7-9 and TRBJ2-5; D gene unclear. Sequencing was carried out using PBMCs. The CDR3 reads CASSFTQETQYF. The CDR3 region has the DNA TGTGCCAGCAGCTTTACACAAGAGACCCAGTACTTC.